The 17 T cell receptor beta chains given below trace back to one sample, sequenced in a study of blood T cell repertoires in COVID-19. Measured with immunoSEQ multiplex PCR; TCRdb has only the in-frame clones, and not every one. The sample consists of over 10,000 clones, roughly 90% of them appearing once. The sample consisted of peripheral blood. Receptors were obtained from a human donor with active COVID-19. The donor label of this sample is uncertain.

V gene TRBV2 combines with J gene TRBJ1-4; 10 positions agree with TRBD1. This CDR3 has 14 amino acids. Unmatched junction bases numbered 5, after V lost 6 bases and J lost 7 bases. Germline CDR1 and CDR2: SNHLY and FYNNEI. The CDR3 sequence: CASRGGDRGEKLFF. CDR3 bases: TGTGCCAGCAGGGGAGGGGACAGGGGTGAAAAACTGTTTTTT.

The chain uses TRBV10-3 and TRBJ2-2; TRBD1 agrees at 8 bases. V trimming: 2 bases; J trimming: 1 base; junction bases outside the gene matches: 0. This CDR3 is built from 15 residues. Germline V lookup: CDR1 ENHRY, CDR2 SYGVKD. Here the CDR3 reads CAISEGQGNTGELFF. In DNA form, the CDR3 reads TGTGCCATCAGTGAGGGACAGGGGAACACCGGGGAGCTGTTTTTT.

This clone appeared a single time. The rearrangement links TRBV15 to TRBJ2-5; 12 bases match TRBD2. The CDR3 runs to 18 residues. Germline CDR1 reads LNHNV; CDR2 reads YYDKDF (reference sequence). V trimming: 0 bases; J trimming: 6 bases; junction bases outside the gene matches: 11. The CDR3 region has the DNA TGTGCCACCAGCAGAGATTCCCCTAGCGGGGGGGCGGGAAAGACCCAGTACTTC. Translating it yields CATSRDSPSGGAGKTQYF.

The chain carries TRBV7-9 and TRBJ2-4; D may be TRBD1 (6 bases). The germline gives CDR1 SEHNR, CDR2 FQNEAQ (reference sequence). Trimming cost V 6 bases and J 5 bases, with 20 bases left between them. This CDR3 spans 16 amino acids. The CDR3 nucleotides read TGTGCCAGCAGGCCTGCCGGGACACTTGGGGAAAACATTCAGTACTTC. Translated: CASRPAGTLGENIQYF.

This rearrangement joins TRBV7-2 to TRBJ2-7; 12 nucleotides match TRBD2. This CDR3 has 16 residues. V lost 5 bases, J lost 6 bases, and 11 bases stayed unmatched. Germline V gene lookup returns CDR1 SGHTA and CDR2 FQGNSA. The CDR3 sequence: CASSRTPTSGGSEQYF. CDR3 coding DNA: TGTGCCAGCAGCCGGACCCCGACTAGCGGGGGTTCCGAGCAGTACTTC.

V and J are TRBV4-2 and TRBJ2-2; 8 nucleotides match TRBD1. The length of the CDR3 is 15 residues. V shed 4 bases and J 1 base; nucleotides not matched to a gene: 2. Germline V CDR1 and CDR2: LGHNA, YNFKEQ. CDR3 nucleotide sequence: TGTGCCAGCAGCCTCGGGACAGGGAACACCGGGGAGCTGTTTTTT. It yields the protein CASSLGTGNTGELFF.

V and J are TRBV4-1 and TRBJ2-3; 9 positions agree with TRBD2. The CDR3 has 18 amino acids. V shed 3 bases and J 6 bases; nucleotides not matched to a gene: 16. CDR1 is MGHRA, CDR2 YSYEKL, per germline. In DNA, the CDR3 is TGCGCCAGCAGCCAGAGGGACGGAAGCGGGGGGTTGGGTGATACGCAGTATTTT. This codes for CASSQRDGSGGLGDTQYF.

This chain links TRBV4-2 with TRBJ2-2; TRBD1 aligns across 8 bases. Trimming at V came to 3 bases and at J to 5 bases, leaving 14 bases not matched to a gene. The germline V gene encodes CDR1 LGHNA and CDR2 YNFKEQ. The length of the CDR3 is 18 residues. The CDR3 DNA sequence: TGTGCCAGCAGCCACGCGCCGGTCGGACAGGGTCTAACCGGGGAGCTGTTTTTT. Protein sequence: CASSHAPVGQGLTGELFF.

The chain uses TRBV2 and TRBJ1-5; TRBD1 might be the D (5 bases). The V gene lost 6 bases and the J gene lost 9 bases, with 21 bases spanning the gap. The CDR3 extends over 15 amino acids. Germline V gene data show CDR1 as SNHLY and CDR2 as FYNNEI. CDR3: CASRSSSRGGGPQHF. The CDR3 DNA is TGTGCCAGCAGGAGCAGTTCGAGGGGAGGTGGGCCCCAGCATTTT.

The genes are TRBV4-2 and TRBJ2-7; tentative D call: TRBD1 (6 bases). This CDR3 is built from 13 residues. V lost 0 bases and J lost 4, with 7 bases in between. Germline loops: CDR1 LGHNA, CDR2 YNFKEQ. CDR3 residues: CASSQDGQYEQYF. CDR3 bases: TGTGCCAGCAGCCAAGATGGACAGTACGAGCAGTACTTC.

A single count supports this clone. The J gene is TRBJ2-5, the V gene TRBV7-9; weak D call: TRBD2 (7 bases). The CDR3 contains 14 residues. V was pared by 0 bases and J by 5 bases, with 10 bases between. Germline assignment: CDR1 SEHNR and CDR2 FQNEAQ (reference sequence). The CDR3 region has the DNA TGTGCCAGCAGCTTAGCGGGGGGGCAGGAGACCCAGTACTTC. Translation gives CASSLAGGQETQYF.

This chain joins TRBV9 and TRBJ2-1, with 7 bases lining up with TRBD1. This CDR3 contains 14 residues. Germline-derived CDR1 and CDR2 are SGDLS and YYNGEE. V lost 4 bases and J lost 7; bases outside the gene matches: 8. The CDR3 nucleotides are TGTGCCAGCAGCCCATCGACAGGGCGGAATGAGCAGTTCTTC. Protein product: CASSPSTGRNEQFF.

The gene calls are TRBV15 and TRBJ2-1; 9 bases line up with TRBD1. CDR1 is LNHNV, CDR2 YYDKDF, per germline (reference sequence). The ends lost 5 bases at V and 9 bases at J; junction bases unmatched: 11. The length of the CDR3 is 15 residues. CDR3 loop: CATSVRDRDISEQFF. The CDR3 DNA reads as TGTGCCACCAGCGTCCGGGACAGGGACATTTCTGAGCAGTTCTTC.

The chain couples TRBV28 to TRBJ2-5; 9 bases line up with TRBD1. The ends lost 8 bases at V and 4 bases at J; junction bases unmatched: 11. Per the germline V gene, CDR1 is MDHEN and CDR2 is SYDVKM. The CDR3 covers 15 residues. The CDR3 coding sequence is TGTGCCAGCTCAATAGGGGGACAGGGAAGAGAGACCCAGTACTTC. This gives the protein CASSIGGQGRETQYF.

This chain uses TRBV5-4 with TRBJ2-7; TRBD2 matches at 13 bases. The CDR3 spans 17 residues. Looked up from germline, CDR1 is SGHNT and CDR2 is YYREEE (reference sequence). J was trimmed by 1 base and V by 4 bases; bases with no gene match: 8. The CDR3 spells CASSPGTSGVRSYEQYF. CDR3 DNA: TGTGCCAGCAGCCCGGGGACTAGCGGGGTTCGGTCCTACGAGCAGTACTTC.

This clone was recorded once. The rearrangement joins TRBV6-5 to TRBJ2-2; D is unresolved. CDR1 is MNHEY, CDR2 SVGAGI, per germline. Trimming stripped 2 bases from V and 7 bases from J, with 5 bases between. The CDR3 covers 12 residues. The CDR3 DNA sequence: TGTGCCAGCAGTTACGTCGGCGGGGAGCTGTTTTTT. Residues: CASSYVGGELFF.

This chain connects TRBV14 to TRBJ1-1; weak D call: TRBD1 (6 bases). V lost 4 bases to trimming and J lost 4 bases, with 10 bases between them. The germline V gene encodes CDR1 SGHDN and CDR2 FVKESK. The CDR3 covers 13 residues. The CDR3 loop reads CASSPIRGTEAFF. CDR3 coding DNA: TGTGCCAGCAGCCCCATCAGGGGCACTGAAGCTTTCTTT. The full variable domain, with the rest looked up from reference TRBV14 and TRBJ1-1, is EAGVTQFPSHSVIEKGQTVTLRCDPISGHDNLYWYRRVMGKEIKFLLHFVKESKQDESGMPNNRFLAERTGGTYSTLKVQPAELEDSGVYFCASSPIRGTEAFFGQGTRLTVV.